The rows below give T cell receptor beta chains drawn from one sample of a study of T cells after yellow fever vaccination. TCRdb re-derived calls from the 5' RACE reads in MiXCR, one entry per CDR3 protein. The data show 100,000 to 150,000 distinct CDR3 sequences, 8% to 10% seen once. Sequences were derived from CD8+ T cells sorted from PBMCs, sampled on the day of the yellow fever booster vaccination. These receptors all come from a young man who received the YFV17D yellow fever vaccine. CDR3s include the opening cysteine and the closing phenylalanine or tryptophan. D genes are given only for firm matches. Only part of the rows carry a size: once, few, many, or a class if the clone is expanded.

CASSRWLKETQYF	TGTGCCAGCAGCCGCTGGTTAAAGGAGACCCAGTACTTC	.	TRBJ2-5	TRBV7-9	few
CASTRDGYNEQFF	TGTGCCAGCACCCGAGACGGATACAATGAGCAGTTCTTC	.	TRBJ2-1	TRBV12-3/TRBV12-4	.
CASSHPGFENTEAFF	TGCGCCAGCAGCCACCCAGGGTTCGAGAACACTGAAGCTTTCTTT	.	TRBJ1-1	TRBV4-1	few
CASSDDERGGYNEQFF	TGTGCCAGCAGTGACGACGAGCGGGGGGGCTACAATGAGCAGTTCTTC	TRBD2	TRBJ2-1	TRBV6-4	few
CASGLSPFWDRNTEAFF	TGTGCTAGTGGTTTGTCGCCTTTCTGGGACAGGAACACTGAAGCTTTCTTT	TRBD1	TRBJ1-1	TRBV12-5	.
CASSDRGVGTEAFF	TGTGCCAGCAGTGACAGAGGGGTGGGCACTGAAGCTTTCTTT	.	TRBJ1-1	TRBV2	.
CASSSRAGGSGTDTQYF	TGTGCCAGCAGTTCTCGCGCGGGGGGTTCTGGCACAGATACGCAGTATTTT	TRBD2	TRBJ2-3	TRBV6-1	many
CASSQESGALLRNTIYF	TGCGCCAGCAGCCAAGAGTCGGGGGCCCTCCTTCGGAACACCATATATTTT	.	TRBJ1-3	TRBV4-1	once
CATDQGDNTEAFF	TGTGCCACGGACCAGGGGGATAACACTGAAGCTTTCTTT	TRBD1	TRBJ1-1	TRBV10-3	few
CASSVAAGNTEAFF	TGTGCCAGCAGCGTAGCTGCAGGGAACACTGAAGCTTTCTTT	.	TRBJ1-1	TRBV9	.
CASSQVRFGDTQYF	TGTGCCAGCAGCCAAGTCAGGTTCGGAGATACGCAGTATTTT	.	TRBJ2-3	TRBV3-1	few
CASTMQGANTEAFF	TGTGCCAGCACCATGCAGGGGGCCAACACTGAAGCTTTCTTT	TRBD1	TRBJ1-1	TRBV2	.
CASSLALGTDTQYF	TGTGCCAGCAGCTTAGCGTTGGGCACAGATACGCAGTATTTT	.	TRBJ2-3	TRBV11-2	.